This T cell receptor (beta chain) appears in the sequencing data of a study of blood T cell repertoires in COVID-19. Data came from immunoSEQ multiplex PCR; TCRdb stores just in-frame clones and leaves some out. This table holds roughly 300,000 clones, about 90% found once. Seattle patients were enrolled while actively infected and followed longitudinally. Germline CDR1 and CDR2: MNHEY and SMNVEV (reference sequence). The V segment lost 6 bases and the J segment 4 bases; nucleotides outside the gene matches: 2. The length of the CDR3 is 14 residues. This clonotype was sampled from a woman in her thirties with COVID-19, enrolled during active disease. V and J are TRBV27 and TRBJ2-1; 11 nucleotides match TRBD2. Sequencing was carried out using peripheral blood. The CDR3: CASRLAGEYNEQFF. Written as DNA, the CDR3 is TGTGCCAGCAGACTAGCGGGGGAGTACAATGAGCAGTTCTTC.